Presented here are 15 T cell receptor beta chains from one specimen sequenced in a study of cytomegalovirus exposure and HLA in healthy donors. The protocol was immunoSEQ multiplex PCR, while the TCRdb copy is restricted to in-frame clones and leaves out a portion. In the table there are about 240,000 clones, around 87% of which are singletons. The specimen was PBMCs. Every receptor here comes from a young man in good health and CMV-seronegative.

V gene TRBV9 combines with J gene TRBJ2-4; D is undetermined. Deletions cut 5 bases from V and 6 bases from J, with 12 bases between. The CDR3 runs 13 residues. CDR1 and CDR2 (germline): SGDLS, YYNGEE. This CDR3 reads CASSGDMTNIQYF. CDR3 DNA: TGTGCCAGCAGTGGCGACATGACAAACATTCAGTACTTC.

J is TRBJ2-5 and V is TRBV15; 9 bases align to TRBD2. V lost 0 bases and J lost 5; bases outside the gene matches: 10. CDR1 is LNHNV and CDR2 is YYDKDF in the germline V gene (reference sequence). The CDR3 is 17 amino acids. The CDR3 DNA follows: TGTGCCACCAGCAGAGATAGCGGGCTAGCGGGACTGGAGACCCAGTACTTC. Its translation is CATSRDSGLAGLETQYF.

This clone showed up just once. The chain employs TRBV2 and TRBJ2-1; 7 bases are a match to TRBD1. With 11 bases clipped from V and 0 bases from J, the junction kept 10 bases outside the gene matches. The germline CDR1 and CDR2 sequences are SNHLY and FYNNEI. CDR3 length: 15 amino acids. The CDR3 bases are TGTGCCCGTACAGCAGGGGGTAGCTCCTACAATGAGCAGTTCTTC. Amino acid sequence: CARTAGGSSYNEQFF.

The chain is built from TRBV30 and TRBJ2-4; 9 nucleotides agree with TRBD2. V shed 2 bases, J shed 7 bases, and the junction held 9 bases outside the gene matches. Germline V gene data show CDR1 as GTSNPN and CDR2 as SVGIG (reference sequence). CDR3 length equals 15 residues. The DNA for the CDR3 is TGTGCCTGGAGTAAGGGCGGGAGGGCCGGTAACATTCAGTACTTC. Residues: CAWSKGGRAGNIQYF. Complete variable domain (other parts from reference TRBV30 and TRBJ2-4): SQTIHQWPATLVQPVGSPLSLECTVEGTSNPNLYWYRQAAGRGLQLLFYSVGIGQISSEVPQNLSASRPQDRQFILSSKKLLLSDSGFYLCAWSKGGRAGNIQYFGAGTRLSVL.

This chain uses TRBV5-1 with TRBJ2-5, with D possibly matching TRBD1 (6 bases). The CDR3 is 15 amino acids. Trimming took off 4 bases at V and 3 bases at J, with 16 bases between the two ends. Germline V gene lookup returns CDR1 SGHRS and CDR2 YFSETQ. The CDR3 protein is CASSRQTGGKETQYF. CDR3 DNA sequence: TGCGCCAGCAGCCGGCAGACAGGCGGAAAAGAGACCCAGTACTTC.

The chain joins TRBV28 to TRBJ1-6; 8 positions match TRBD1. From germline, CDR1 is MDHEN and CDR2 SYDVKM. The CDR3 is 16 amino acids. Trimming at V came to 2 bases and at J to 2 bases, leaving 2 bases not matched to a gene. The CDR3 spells CASSLPDRAYNSPLHF. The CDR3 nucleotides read TGTGCCAGCAGTTTACCGGACAGGGCCTATAATTCACCCCTCCACTTT.

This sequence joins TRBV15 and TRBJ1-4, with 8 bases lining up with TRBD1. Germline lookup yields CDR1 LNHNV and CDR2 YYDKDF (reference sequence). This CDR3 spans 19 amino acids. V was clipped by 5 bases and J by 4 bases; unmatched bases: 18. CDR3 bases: TGTGCCACCAGCCCCTCCCCACCGACAGGGGCCGCACGTAATGAAAAACTGTTTTTT. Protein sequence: CATSPSPPTGAARNEKLFF.

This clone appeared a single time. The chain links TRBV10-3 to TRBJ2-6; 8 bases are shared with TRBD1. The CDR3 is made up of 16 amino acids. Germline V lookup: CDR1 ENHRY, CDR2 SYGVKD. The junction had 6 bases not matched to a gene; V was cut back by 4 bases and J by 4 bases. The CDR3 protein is CAISGTGFYGANVLTF. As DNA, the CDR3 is TGTGCCATCAGTGGGACAGGGTTTTACGGGGCCAACGTCCTGACTTTC.

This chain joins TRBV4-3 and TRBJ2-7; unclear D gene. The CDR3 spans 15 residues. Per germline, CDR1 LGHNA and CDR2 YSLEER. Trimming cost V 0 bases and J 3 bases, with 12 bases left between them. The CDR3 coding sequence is TGCGCCAGCAGCCAAGAAGAGAGAGGTAGCTACGAGCAGTACTTC. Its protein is CASSQEERGSYEQYF.

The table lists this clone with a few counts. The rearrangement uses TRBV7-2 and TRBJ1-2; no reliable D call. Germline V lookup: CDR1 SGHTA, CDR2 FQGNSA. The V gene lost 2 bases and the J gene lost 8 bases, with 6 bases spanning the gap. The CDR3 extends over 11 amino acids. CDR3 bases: TGTGCCAGCAGCTTATCAGTAGGCTACACCTTC. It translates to CASSLSVGYTF.

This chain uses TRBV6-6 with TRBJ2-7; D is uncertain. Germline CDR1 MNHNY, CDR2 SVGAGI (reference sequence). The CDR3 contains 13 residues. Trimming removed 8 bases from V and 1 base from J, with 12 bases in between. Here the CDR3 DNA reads TGTGCCAGCGGAACCCAGGCGTCCTACGAGCAGTACTTC. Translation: CASGTQASYEQYF.

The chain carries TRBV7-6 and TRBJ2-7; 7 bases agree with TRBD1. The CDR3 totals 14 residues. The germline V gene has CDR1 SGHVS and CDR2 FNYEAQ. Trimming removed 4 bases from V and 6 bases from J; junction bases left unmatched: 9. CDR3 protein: CASSSTGSGGEQYF. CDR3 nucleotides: TGTGCCAGCAGCTCGACAGGGAGCGGAGGCGAGCAGTACTTC. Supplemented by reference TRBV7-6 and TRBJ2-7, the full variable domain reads GAGVSQSPRYKVTKRGQDVALRCDPISGHVSLYWYRQALGQGPEFLTYFNYEAQQDKSGLPNDRFSAERPEGSISTLTIQRTEQRDSAMYRCASSSTGSGGEQYFGPGTRLTVT.

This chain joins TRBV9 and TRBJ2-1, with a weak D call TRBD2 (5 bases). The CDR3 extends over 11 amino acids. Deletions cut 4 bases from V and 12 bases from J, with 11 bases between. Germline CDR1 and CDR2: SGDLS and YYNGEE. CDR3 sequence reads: CASSPGVLQFF. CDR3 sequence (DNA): TGTGCCAGCAGCCCCGGGGTTTTGCAGTTCTTC.

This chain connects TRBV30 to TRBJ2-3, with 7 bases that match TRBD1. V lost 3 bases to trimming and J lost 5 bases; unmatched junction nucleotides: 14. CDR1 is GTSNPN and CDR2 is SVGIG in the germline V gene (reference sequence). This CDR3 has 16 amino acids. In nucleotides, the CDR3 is TGTGCCTGGAGCCGTTCAATGAGGGACAGTAGAGATACGCAGTATTTT. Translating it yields CAWSRSMRDSRDTQYF.

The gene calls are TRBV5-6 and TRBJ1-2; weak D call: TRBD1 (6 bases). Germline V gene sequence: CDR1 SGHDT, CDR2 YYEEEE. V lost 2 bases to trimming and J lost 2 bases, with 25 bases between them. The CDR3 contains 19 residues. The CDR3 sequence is CASSLLGRGQKTSNYGYTF. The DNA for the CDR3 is TGTGCCAGCAGCTTACTAGGACGGGGACAAAAGACCTCGAACTATGGCTACACCTTC. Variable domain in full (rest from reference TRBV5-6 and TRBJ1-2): DAGVTQSPTHLIKTRGQQVTLRCSPKSGHDTVSWYQQALGQGPQFIFQYYEEEERQRGNFPDRFSGHQFPNYSSELNVNALLLGDSALYLCASSLLGRGQKTSNYGYTFGSGTRLTVV.